What follows are 20 T cell receptor beta chains derived from one specimen sequenced in a study of long-term antiretroviral therapy in people with HIV. The assay, immunoSEQ v3.0, was run at survey level. Using immunoSEQ multiplex PCR, the repertoire was profiled, and TCRdb retains in-frame clones only, with some absent. The sample records about 33,000 clones, around 80% being singletons. This sample comprised unsorted PBMCs, obtained 2 years after starting antiretroviral therapy. The receptors derive from a woman in her fifties or sixties with HIV.

This chain uses TRBV7-6 with TRBJ1-1; possible D gene TRBD1, 5 bases. V was clipped by 0 bases and J by 5 bases, with 7 bases between them. The CDR3 is 13 amino acids. Germline V gives CDR1 SGHVS, CDR2 FNYEAQ. CDR3 in DNA: TGTGCCAGCAGCTTAGCGAGGGGTACTGAAGCTTTCTTT. It is translated as CASSLARGTEAFF.

V is TRBV6-6 and J is TRBJ2-7; tentatively, D is TRBD1 (6 bases). The germline gives CDR1 MNHNY, CDR2 SVGAGI (reference sequence). Trimming removed 2 bases at V and 7 bases at J, with 15 bases between. This CDR3 comprises 14 residues. CDR3 loop: CASSYGAQGLEQYV. The DNA of the CDR3 is TGTGCCAGCAGTTACGGGGCCCAGGGGCTGGAGCAGTACGTC.

The CDR3 nucleotides read TGCAGCGTTGAAAGAGAGGACAGTCCCTACGAGCAGTACTTC. Protein product: CSVEREDSPYEQYF. The rearrangement links TRBV29-1 to TRBJ2-7; possible D gene TRBD1, 6 bases. V gave up 2 bases and J gave up 2 bases, with 13 bases separating them. Germline CDR1 SQVTM, CDR2 ANQGSEA. There are 14 residues in the CDR3.

This clone was detected once. This chain connects TRBV2 to TRBJ2-5; 9 bases align to TRBD2. The CDR3 runs to 15 residues. V lost 9 bases, J lost 2 bases, and 10 bases stayed unmatched. In germline, CDR1 is SNHLY, CDR2 FYNNEI. The CDR3 nucleotides read TGTGCCAGGGGTGGTAGCGGGGGAGGACAAGAGACCCAGTACTTC. Encoded protein: CARGGSGGGQETQYF.

The rearrangement joins TRBV10-2 to TRBJ2-7, with D uncertain. Germline values: CDR1 WSHSY, CDR2 SAAADI. CDR3 length: 13 residues. The V and J ends lost 7 bases and 4 bases respectively, with 14 bases between them. For the CDR3, the DNA is TGCGCCAGCACGGCCACCTCCGTATACGAGCAGTACGTC. This gives the protein CASTATSVYEQYV.

The chain links TRBV5-1 to TRBJ2-7; D might be TRBD1 (5 bases). CDR1 and CDR2 from the germline V gene are SGHRS and YFSETQ. Trimming took off 4 bases at V and 4 bases at J, with 12 bases between the two ends. CDR3 length: 13 amino acids. The CDR3 here is CASSQGHEYEQYF. For the CDR3, the DNA is TGCGCCAGCAGCCAAGGACACGAATACGAGCAGTACTTC. Variable domain in full (rest from reference TRBV5-1 and TRBJ2-7): KAGVTQTPRYLIKTRGQQVTLSCSPISGHRSVSWYQQTPGQGLQFLFEYFSETQRNKGNFPGRFSGRQFSNSRSEMNVSTLELGDSALYLCASSQGHEYEQYFGPGTRLTVT.

The gene calls are TRBV6-1 and TRBJ2-1; tentatively, D is TRBD1 (5 bases). This CDR3 region has 15 residues. Per the germline V gene, CDR1 is MNHNS and CDR2 is SASEGT. The V gene lost 10 bases and the J gene lost 7 bases, with 23 bases spanning the gap. The CDR3 DNA reads as TGTGCCATCCAATGGGGCACTATCGGTCGGAATGAGCAGTTCTTC. Protein: CAIQWGTIGRNEQFF.

A single count supports this clone. This chain uses TRBV29-1 with TRBJ2-3; tentative D call: TRBD2 (6 bases). CDR1 and CDR2 (germline): SQVTM, ANQGSEA. This CDR3 comprises 12 residues. V was pared by 3 bases and J by 4 bases, with 8 bases between. CDR3 in amino acids: CSVERGPDTQYF. The CDR3 coding sequence is TGCAGCGTTGAGCGGGGCCCAGATACGCAGTATTTT.

J is TRBJ2-2 and V is TRBV19, with D unclear. The V and J ends lost 6 bases and 3 bases respectively, with 14 bases between them. Germline CDR1 reads LNHDA; CDR2 reads SQIVND (reference sequence). The CDR3 is made up of 15 amino acids. The CDR3 loop is CASRLTVGDTGELFF. In DNA, the CDR3 is TGTGCCAGTAGGCTTACAGTAGGAGACACCGGGGAGCTGTTTTTT.

J is TRBJ2-7 and V is TRBV4-1; D gene uncertain. The germline V gene encodes CDR1 MGHRA and CDR2 YSYEKL. The CDR3 is 14 amino acids. The germline V and J ends were trimmed by 4 bases and 1 base, with 11 bases remaining between them. The CDR3 reads CASSRGRQSYEQYV. The CDR3 bases are TGCGCCAGCAGCCGCGGACGGCAGTCCTACGAGCAGTACGTC.

This clone was observed a few times. The gene calls are TRBV7-9 and TRBJ1-1; possibly TRBD1 for D (5 bases). The germline gives CDR1 SEHNR, CDR2 FQNEAQ (reference sequence). This CDR3 region has 13 residues. Trimming took off 2 bases at V and 1 base at J, with 5 bases between the two ends. The CDR3 DNA sequence: TGTGCCAGCAGCTTACAGGGGAACACTGAAGCTTTCTTT. Translating it yields CASSLQGNTEAFF.

V usage is TRBV23-1 and J usage is TRBJ2-2, with D unclear. TRBV23-1 is an ORF for which the function is uncertain. V was pared by 8 bases and J by 0 bases, with 13 bases between. This CDR3 contains 15 residues. The CDR3 nucleotides are TGCGCCAGCGGAAGGGATTTCGCGAACACCGGGGAGCTGTTTTTT. This sequence encodes CASGRDFANTGELFF.

This CDR3 reads CSAGLGPEQYV. CDR3 in DNA: TGCAGCGCCGGTCTAGGACCCGAGCAGTACGTC. The V and J genes are TRBV29-1 and TRBJ2-7; D is unresolved. The V and J ends lost 7 bases and 6 bases respectively, with 13 bases between them. The CDR3 has 11 residues. CDR1 and CDR2 from the germline V gene are SQVTM and ANQGSEA.

This clone has a single count. The rearrangement joins TRBV2 to TRBJ2-3, with D possibly TRBD2 on 6 matching bases. From germline, CDR1 is SNHLY and CDR2 FYNNEI. V was trimmed by 2 bases and J by 1 base, leaving 13 bases between them. The length of the CDR3 is 16 residues. CDR3 in DNA: TGTGCCAGCAGTGAACAGGCGGGGCGGGGCACAGATACGCAGTATTTT. Translating gives CASSEQAGRGTDTQYF.

This sequence joins TRBV27 and TRBJ2-6, with 7 bases lining up with TRBD1. Germline CDR1 reads MNHEY; CDR2 reads SMNVEV (reference sequence). V shed 5 bases and J 3 bases; nucleotides not matched to a gene: 4. The CDR3 has 15 amino acids. The CDR3 DNA reads as TGTGCCAGCAGTCCCGACAGGGATGGGGCCAACGTCCTGACTTTC. Its translation is CASSPDRDGANVLTF.

The gene calls are TRBV14 and TRBJ2-7; a possible D gene is TRBD1 (5 bases). The CDR3 loop spans 15 amino acids. Trimming took 4 bases from V and 1 from J, leaving 14 bases between them. Germline V gene sequence: CDR1 SGHDN, CDR2 FVKESK. The CDR3 reads CASSPYRTGSYEQYF. CDR3 DNA sequence: TGTGCCAGCAGCCCATATAGAACAGGATCCTACGAGCAGTACTTC.

The chain is built from TRBV5-6 and TRBJ2-5; D is unresolved. Germline CDR1 is SGHDT and CDR2 is YYEEEE. The CDR3 spans 14 residues. Trimming stripped 3 bases from V and 5 bases from J, with 14 bases between. The CDR3 is CASSSDPLGETQYF. The CDR3 nucleotides read TGTGCCAGCAGCTCCGACCCCCTGGGGGAGACCCAGTACTTC.

This clone was detected only once. The chain recombines TRBV6-6 with TRBJ2-2; 8 bases are shared with TRBD1. Germline V CDR1 and CDR2: MNHNY, SVGAGI (reference sequence). The CDR3 loop spans 15 amino acids. V lost 6 bases and J lost 4; bases outside the gene matches: 7. CDR3 in DNA: TGTGCCAGCAGCTCCGGGACAGGCGGCACCGGGGAGCTGTTTTTT. Protein: CASSSGTGGTGELFF.

The chain joins TRBV4-2 to TRBJ1-2, with 8 bases that match TRBD1. J lost 5 bases, V lost 2 bases, and 4 bases had no gene match. This CDR3 is built from 14 residues. Germline CDR1 reads LGHNA; CDR2 reads YNFKEQ. The CDR3 DNA follows: TGTGCCAGCAGCCAAAACAGGGGGAATTATGGCTACACCTTC. Amino acids: CASSQNRGNYGYTF.

The chain carries TRBV5-5 and TRBJ1-1; D is possibly TRBD1 (5 bases). This CDR3 has 14 amino acids. V shed 2 bases and J shed 4 bases, with 12 bases lying between them. CDR1 and CDR2 (germline): SGHKS, YYEKEE (reference sequence). As DNA, the CDR3 is TGTGCCAGCAGCTTCAACAGGCTGGCCACTGAAGCTTTCTTT. Its protein is CASSFNRLATEAFF.